This T cell receptor beta chain was observed in a study of response to subunit inactivated influenza vaccine. Points from the study as a whole: Authors suggested that a seasonal influenza vaccination recruits few new T cells each time.

This clonotype occurred many times. Its antigen is still unknown. The CDR3 sequence is 15 residues long. Germline assignment: CDR1 SGHTA and CDR2 FQGNSA. V lost 1 base and J lost 15, with 22 bases in between. TCRdb processed the RT-PCR reads anew with MiXCR; each CDR3 protein has one entry. The sample lists hundreds of thousands of distinct CDR3 sequences; approximately 24% were seen once. The V and J genes are TRBV7-2 and TRBJ2-1, with D perhaps matching TRBD1 or TRBD2 (5 bases each). The sequences come from CD4+ T cells sorted from PBMCs, collected about 5 days after vaccination. This receptor was taken from a man aged 45-65 years who received an inactivated influenza vaccine. CDR3 nucleotides: TGTGCCAGCAGCTTAGGGGGACCAAGGCTTCGCAGCCCGTTCTTC. It yields the protein CASSLGGPRLRSPFF. The complete variable domain, with remaining parts taken from reference TRBV7-2 and TRBJ2-1, reads GAGVSQSPSNKVTEKGKDVELRCDPISGHTALYWYRQSLGQGLEFLIYFQGNSAPDKSGLPSDRFSAERTGGSVSTLTIQRTQQEDSAVYLCASSLGGPRLRSPFFGPGTRLTVL.